A selection of T cell receptor beta chains follows, all from one sample in a study of T cell responses to AZD1222 COVID-19 vaccine. TCRdb's table, derived via immunoSEQ multiplex PCR, lists solely in-frame clones and lacks some. The sample consists of around 140,000 clones, around 85% of them appearing once. Here the sequenced sample was peripheral blood, taken on day 0 of AZD1222 vaccination. The receptors originated from an adult in good health. Each CDR3 is given with its conserved first and last residue. D genes are given only for firm matches.

J gene | D gene | CDR3 length | V gene | CDR3 protein
TRBJ2-3 | . | 11 | TRBV10-1 | CATHDGDTQYF
TRBJ2-4 | . | 14 | TRBV3-1/TRBV3-2 | CASSLRLAKNIQYF
TRBJ1-1 | . | 17 | TRBV6-2/TRBV6-3 | CASSRIQDSRRYTEAFF
TRBJ2-7 | TRBD1 | 13 | TRBV6-6 | CASSYHRGDEQYF
TRBJ2-1 | . | 15 | TRBV27 | CASSFRYTGGNEQFF
TRBJ1-2 | . | 12 | TRBV27 | CASSVSGLGYTF
TRBJ2-1 | TRBD2 | 15 | TRBV4-2 | CASSQSSGAYNEQFF
TRBJ1-1 | TRBD1 | 12 | TRBV29-1 | CSGGQVNTEAFF
TRBJ1-2 | TRBD1 | 14 | TRBV10-3 | CAISVGQGASGYTF
TRBJ1-1 | TRBD1 | 12 | TRBV2 | CASAGGGTEAFF
TRBJ2-5 | TRBD2 | 17 | TRBV15 | CATSPGGAGGRLETQYF
TRBJ1-3 | TRBD1 | 15 | TRBV5-1 | CASSSDRGQGNTIYF
TRBJ2-7 | TRBD2 | 15 | TRBV19 | CASSLSLSGRHEQYF
TRBJ2-5 | . | 14 | TRBV4-1 | CASSQAYFQETQYF
TRBJ2-3 | . | 15 | TRBV29-1 | CSAPHRGFYSDTQYF
TRBJ1-2 | TRBD1 | 16 | TRBV7-4 | CASSLGGQAARDGYTF
TRBJ2-3 | . | 16 | TRBV7-2 | CASSRGANPSTDTQYF
TRBJ2-7 | . | 13 | TRBV11-2 | CASEGGTSYEQYF
TRBJ1-1 | . | 14 | TRBV6-5 | CASSYDRRGTEAFF
TRBJ1-2 | . | 15 | TRBV12-2 | CASRLDPTGNYGYTF
TRBJ2-7 | . | 14 | TRBV7-9 | CASSLPGRVGEQYF
TRBJ1-2 | . | 13 | TRBV10-3 | CAISRDRQYGYTF
TRBJ2-7 | . | 12 | TRBV18 | CASSLPSYEQYF
TRBJ1-6 | . | 13 | TRBV11-2 | CASSLRPDSPLHF
TRBJ2-7 | TRBD1 | 11 | TRBV10-3 | CAIRQGYEQYF
TRBJ2-4 | . | 15 | TRBV7-9 | CASGDSTLAKNIQYF
TRBJ1-5 | . | 13 | TRBV7-9 | CASSFGEDQPQHF
TRBJ1-2 | . | 15 | TRBV6-5 | CASSDSPQTNHGYTF
TRBJ2-3 | . | 15 | TRBV5-1 | CASSPHRVGTDTQYF
TRBJ1-5 | . | 13 | TRBV9 | CASSPGDYQPQHF
TRBJ1-2 | TRBD1 | 14 | TRBV6-6 | CASLTGGSVYGYTF
TRBJ1-2 | . | 14 | TRBV4-1 | CASSQPGSHYGYTF
TRBJ2-3 | TRBD2 | 16 | TRBV27 | CASSPRRGTTGDTQYF
TRBJ2-1 | TRBD2 | 16 | TRBV4-2 | CASSQDLAGEGNEQFF
TRBJ2-1 | . | 16 | TRBV5-1 | CASSYRTRRSYNEQFF